This T cell receptor beta chain emerged from a study of regulatory T cells in long-lasting Graves disease. Time point denoted: newly diagnosed GD, antithyroid drugs for less than 3 months. The TCR library used RNA extracted from PBMCs. Library construction for TCR beta used iRepertoire HTBI primers and Arm-PCR of CDR3 regions. MiXCR, run by TCRdb on the multiplex PCR reads, gives a single entry per CDR3 protein. The table records under 500,000 distinct CDR3 sequences, roughly 15% of them present only once. The same specimen was also included in a second study, on T cells in Graves' hyperthyroidism and ophthalmopathy.

This TCR derives from a woman aged 25 to 45 with Graves disease. The sequencing here drew on peripheral blood mononuclear cells (PBMCs), taken at new diagnosis, from a patient treated with antithyroid drugs.

The CDR3 region has the DNA TGTGCCAGCGGCCGAATAGCCTACGAGCAGTACTTC. It yields the protein CASGRIAYEQYF. The rearrangement links TRBV6-2 or TRBV6-3 to TRBJ2-7; D remains ambiguous. Trimming removed 8 bases from V and 2 bases from J, with 10 bases in between. This CDR3 spans 12 amino acids. In germline, CDR1 is MNHEY, CDR2 SVGEGT.